These T cell receptor beta chains were read from a single sample in a study of cytomegalovirus exposure and HLA in healthy donors. The protocol was immunoSEQ multiplex PCR, while the TCRdb copy is restricted to in-frame clones and leaves out a portion. The repertoire includes about 150,000 clones, roughly 80% of them detected once, and about 7.1% sits in the top ten. The sample consisted of PBMCs. The receptors stem from a woman aged 45 to 65 in good health and CMV-seropositive. The CDR3 runs from the conserved cysteine through the conserved F or W. The order of the fields is V gene, D gene, J gene, clone size, CDR3 DNA, CDR3 protein. The D gene is left open where the match is weak. Clone size is given for some rows only: seen once, a few or many times, or a class if the clone is expanded.

V gene: TRBV19; D gene: .; J gene: TRBJ2-1; clone size: .; CDR3 DNA: TGTGCCAGCAGTGGGAGGAATGAGCAGTTCTTC; CDR3 protein: CASSGRNEQFF
V gene: TRBV29-1; D gene: .; J gene: TRBJ2-1; clone size: .; CDR3 DNA: TGCAGCGGGGGGGAGTTCAATGAGCAGTTCTTC; CDR3 protein: CSGGEFNEQFF
V gene: TRBV6-6; D gene: .; J gene: TRBJ2-7; clone size: .; CDR3 DNA: TGTGCCAGCCAGGGGATGAGGTCCTACGAGCAGTACTTC; CDR3 protein: CASQGMRSYEQYF
V gene: TRBV12-5; D gene: TRBD1; J gene: TRBJ2-7; clone size: .; CDR3 DNA: TGTGCTAGTGGTTTGGAATCGACAGGGGTCTACGAGCAGTACTTC; CDR3 protein: CASGLESTGVYEQYF
V gene: TRBV18; D gene: TRBD1; J gene: TRBJ1-6; clone size: .; CDR3 DNA: TGTGCCAGCTCACCATCGATAGGACCTGCGGGACAGGGGGTAACGCCCCTCCACTTT; CDR3 protein: CASSPSIGPAGQGVTPLHF
V gene: TRBV6-5; D gene: .; J gene: TRBJ1-2; clone size: .; CDR3 DNA: TGTGCCAGCAGTTACCCCGGGTCAGCTTCTGGCTACACCTTC; CDR3 protein: CASSYPGSASGYTF
V gene: TRBV5-1; D gene: .; J gene: TRBJ2-5; clone size: .; CDR3 DNA: TGCGCCAGCAGCTTGGGCGGGGGCTCAGAGACCCAGTACTTC; CDR3 protein: CASSLGGGSETQYF
V gene: TRBV6-1; D gene: .; J gene: TRBJ2-7; clone size: .; CDR3 DNA: TGTGCCAGCAGTGTCCACAGGGTCTACGAGCAGTACTTC; CDR3 protein: CASSVHRVYEQYF
V gene: TRBV7-9; D gene: .; J gene: TRBJ2-3; clone size: .; CDR3 DNA: TGTGCCGAACACAGAGCTAGCACAGATACGCAGTATTTT; CDR3 protein: CAEHRASTDTQYF
V gene: TRBV9; D gene: .; J gene: TRBJ2-2; clone size: .; CDR3 DNA: TGTGCCAGCAGCATCCGGGGGTCCGGGGAGCTGTTTTTT; CDR3 protein: CASSIRGSGELFF
V gene: TRBV5-4; D gene: TRBD1; J gene: TRBJ1-4; clone size: once; CDR3 DNA: TGTGCCAGCAGCCCAGGACAGGGGAATGAAAAACTGTTTTTT; CDR3 protein: CASSPGQGNEKLFF
V gene: TRBV10-3; D gene: TRBD1; J gene: TRBJ1-1; clone size: .; CDR3 DNA: TGTGCCATCAGTCCCCGGGACAGTAACACTGAAGCTTTCTTT; CDR3 protein: CAISPRDSNTEAFF
V gene: TRBV6-6; D gene: TRBD1; J gene: TRBJ2-7; clone size: .; CDR3 DNA: TGTGCCAGCAGTTATCACAAGGACAGGGGGGGGTACGAGCAGTACTTC; CDR3 protein: CASSYHKDRGGYEQYF
V gene: TRBV5-5; D gene: TRBD1; J gene: TRBJ2-7; clone size: .; CDR3 DNA: TGTGCCAGCAGCCCTAGACAGGGGTACGAGCAGTACTTC; CDR3 protein: CASSPRQGYEQYF
V gene: TRBV10-3; D gene: TRBD1; J gene: TRBJ2-7; clone size: .; CDR3 DNA: TGTGCCAGCCGGGACAGGGACTACGAGCAGTACTTC; CDR3 protein: CASRDRDYEQYF
V gene: TRBV7-6; D gene: TRBD1; J gene: TRBJ2-2; clone size: .; CDR3 DNA: TGTGCCACCGGCCGGACAGGCTCGAACACCGGGGAGCTGTTTTTT; CDR3 protein: CATGRTGSNTGELFF
V gene: TRBV7-9; D gene: TRBD2; J gene: TRBJ2-2; clone size: few; CDR3 DNA: TGTTCCAGCAGCTCGACTAGCGGGGGGGCCGGGGCCGGGGAGCTGTTTTTT; CDR3 protein: CSSSSTSGGAGAGELFF
V gene: TRBV11-2; D gene: TRBD2; J gene: TRBJ2-7; clone size: .; CDR3 DNA: TGTGCCAGCAGCTACCCGGCGGGGGGGGCCTACGAGCAGTACTTC; CDR3 protein: CASSYPAGGAYEQYF
V gene: TRBV11-2; D gene: TRBD1; J gene: TRBJ2-3; clone size: .; CDR3 DNA: TGTGCCAGCAGAACCGGGACAGGGACGCAGTATTTT; CDR3 protein: CASRTGTGTQYF
V gene: TRBV5-1; D gene: TRBD2; J gene: TRBJ2-7; clone size: .; CDR3 DNA: TGCGCCAGCAGCTCGAAACATCTAGCGGGGGGGCATGGGGAGCAGTACTTC; CDR3 protein: CASSSKHLAGGHGEQYF
V gene: TRBV5-4; D gene: TRBD2; J gene: TRBJ2-3; clone size: .; CDR3 DNA: TGTGCCAGCAGCTTTAGCGGGGGGGCTACAGATACGCAGTATTTT; CDR3 protein: CASSFSGGATDTQYF
V gene: TRBV9; D gene: TRBD1; J gene: TRBJ2-3; clone size: .; CDR3 DNA: TGTGCCAGCCGTCGTGGGACAGGGCCCGATACGCAGTATTTT; CDR3 protein: CASRRGTGPDTQYF
V gene: TRBV10-3; D gene: TRBD1; J gene: TRBJ2-1; clone size: .; CDR3 DNA: TGTGCCATCAGTGATCCGCCGGGACAGGGTGACAATGAGCAGTTCTTC; CDR3 protein: CAISDPPGQGDNEQFF
V gene: TRBV28; D gene: .; J gene: TRBJ1-1; clone size: .; CDR3 DNA: TGTGCCAGCAGTTTCAGGGCTGAAGCTTTCTTT; CDR3 protein: CASSFRAEAFF
V gene: TRBV6-5; D gene: TRBD1; J gene: TRBJ1-6; clone size: .; CDR3 DNA: TGTGCCAGCACGGACAGGGCAAATTCACCCCTCCACTTT; CDR3 protein: CASTDRANSPLHF
V gene: TRBV6-4; D gene: TRBD1; J gene: TRBJ1-2; clone size: .; CDR3 DNA: TGTGCCAAGGACAGGGCTAAGGATGGCTACACCTTC; CDR3 protein: CAKDRAKDGYTF
V gene: TRBV5-1; D gene: TRBD1; J gene: TRBJ1-2; clone size: .; CDR3 DNA: TGCGCCAGCAGCTTAGGACAGGGGAGGAACTATGGCTACACCTTC; CDR3 protein: CASSLGQGRNYGYTF
V gene: TRBV5-1; D gene: .; J gene: TRBJ2-2; clone size: .; CDR3 DNA: TGCGCCAGCTATGAGCCTCCCGGGGAGCTGTTTTTT; CDR3 protein: CASYEPPGELFF
V gene: TRBV6-6; D gene: .; J gene: TRBJ2-3; clone size: few; CDR3 DNA: TGTGCCAGCAGTGGCGATGCGGGAGATACGCAGTATTTT; CDR3 protein: CASSGDAGDTQYF
V gene: TRBV14; D gene: .; J gene: TRBJ2-7; clone size: .; CDR3 DNA: TGTGCCAGCAGCCAAGGCGGGGGCCCCCTCTACGAGCAGTACTTC; CDR3 protein: CASSQGGGPLYEQYF
V gene: TRBV5-1; D gene: TRBD2; J gene: TRBJ2-7; clone size: .; CDR3 DNA: TGCGCCAGCACTGGACTAGCGGGGGGGAGCTCCTACGAGCAGTACTTC; CDR3 protein: CASTGLAGGSSYEQYF
V gene: TRBV7-9; D gene: TRBD1; J gene: TRBJ2-6; clone size: .; CDR3 DNA: TGTGCCAGTTCGGGACAGTTTTCTGGGGCCAACGTCCTGACTTTC; CDR3 protein: CASSGQFSGANVLTF
V gene: TRBV5-4; D gene: TRBD1; J gene: TRBJ2-7; clone size: .; CDR3 DNA: TGTGCCAGCAGCCGGACAGGGGACTACGAGCAGTACTTC; CDR3 protein: CASSRTGDYEQYF
V gene: TRBV11-2; D gene: .; J gene: TRBJ2-7; clone size: few; CDR3 DNA: TGTGCCAGCAGCTCCCCGGGACACCTTTCCTACGAGCAGTACTTC; CDR3 protein: CASSSPGHLSYEQYF
V gene: TRBV4-3; D gene: TRBD2; J gene: TRBJ2-1; clone size: .; CDR3 DNA: TGCGCCAGCAGCGGTGGGCGGGGGGGCAATGAGCAGTTCTTC; CDR3 protein: CASSGGRGGNEQFF
V gene: TRBV13; D gene: .; J gene: TRBJ1-2; clone size: .; CDR3 DNA: TGTGCCAGCAGCCGGGGGAGGGGACCTTTGGGTGGCTACACCTTC; CDR3 protein: CASSRGRGPLGGYTF
V gene: TRBV29-1; D gene: .; J gene: TRBJ1-4; clone size: few; CDR3 DNA: TGCAGCGTTGGCAGGGGAAATGAAAAACTGTTTTTT; CDR3 protein: CSVGRGNEKLFF
V gene: TRBV6-4; D gene: .; J gene: TRBJ1-2; clone size: few; CDR3 DNA: TGTGCCAGCAGTTACCCTACCCGGGACGGGGGGTATGGCTACACCTTC; CDR3 protein: CASSYPTRDGGYGYTF
V gene: TRBV18; D gene: TRBD1; J gene: TRBJ2-6; clone size: .; CDR3 DNA: TGTGCCAGCTCACCAGGGACAGGGGAATCTGGGGCCAACGTCCTGACTTTC; CDR3 protein: CASSPGTGESGANVLTF
V gene: TRBV6-1; D gene: TRBD1; J gene: TRBJ2-3; clone size: .; CDR3 DNA: TGTGCCAGCAGGCAGGACAGGGTGCGGACAGATACGCAGTATTTT; CDR3 protein: CASRQDRVRTDTQYF
V gene: TRBV11-2; D gene: .; J gene: TRBJ2-7; clone size: .; CDR3 DNA: TGTGCCAGCAGCTCCCTCGTAGCAACCTACGAGCAGTACTTC; CDR3 protein: CASSSLVATYEQYF
V gene: TRBV5-6; D gene: .; J gene: TRBJ2-2; clone size: .; CDR3 DNA: TGTGCCAGCAGCTTGAATGTAAGGGGAACCGGGGAGCTGTTTTTT; CDR3 protein: CASSLNVRGTGELFF
V gene: TRBV2; D gene: TRBD2; J gene: TRBJ2-3; clone size: .; CDR3 DNA: TGTGCCTGTCAGCGGGGGTTGGGGTATACGCAGTATTTT; CDR3 protein: CACQRGLGYTQYF
V gene: TRBV5-1; D gene: TRBD1; J gene: TRBJ2-2; clone size: .; CDR3 DNA: TGCGCCAGCAGCTACCGGACAGGGGTACACACCGGGGAGCTGTTTTTT; CDR3 protein: CASSYRTGVHTGELFF
V gene: TRBV6-5; D gene: .; J gene: TRBJ2-7; clone size: .; CDR3 DNA: TGTGCCAGCAGTGTAACGGGAGAGCAGTACTTC; CDR3 protein: CASSVTGEQYF
V gene: TRBV5-4; D gene: .; J gene: TRBJ2-7; clone size: few; CDR3 DNA: TGTGCCAGCAGCTTCCGCCTACAGGGAACTCCCTACGAGCAGTACTTC; CDR3 protein: CASSFRLQGTPYEQYF
V gene: TRBV2; D gene: .; J gene: TRBJ1-2; clone size: .; CDR3 DNA: TGTGCCAGCAGTGAAGAAGGAGAAGCCTATGGCTACACCTTC; CDR3 protein: CASSEEGEAYGYTF
V gene: TRBV7-2; D gene: .; J gene: TRBJ1-2; clone size: .; CDR3 DNA: TGTGCCAGCAGCCCCGACAGAAACTATGGCTACACCTTC; CDR3 protein: CASSPDRNYGYTF